This TCR beta chain was captured by sequencing in a study of cytomegalovirus exposure and HLA in healthy donors. Looking at the study overall: A data release that came early held roughly 80 million unique TCRs from HLA-typed donors. Study-level findings and limits: Previously analyzed data showed that most TCR beta V segments were productive at a frequency of about 87% or about 30%. Presence/absence analysis assumed near-uniform sequencing depth across donors.

CDR3 length: 12 residues. V shed 5 bases and J shed 7 bases, with 9 bases lying between them. CDR1 SEHNR and CDR2 FQNEAQ come from the germline V gene (reference sequence). This PCR relied on a set of 60 Vbeta primers and 13 Jbeta primers. Repertoires were generated with immunoSEQ multiplex PCR, while TCRdb's copy carries only in-frame clones and drops some. The sample carries around 200,000 clones, around 75% recorded once. Turning to this clone: Its antigen is undetermined.

V and J are TRBV7-9 and TRBJ2-1; tentatively, D is TRBD1 (5 bases). The source material was PBMCs. The TCR originated in a male donor in good health and CMV-seronegative. The CDR3 region is CASSRGPNEQFF. As DNA, the CDR3 is TGTGCCAGCAGCAGGGGCCCAAATGAGCAGTTCTTC. Together with reference TRBV7-9 and TRBJ2-1, the CDR3 gives the full variable domain: DTGVSQNPRHKITKRGQNVTFRCDPISEHNRLYWYRQTLGQGPEFLTYFQNEAQLEKSRLLSDRFSAERPKGSFSTLEIQRTEQGDSAMYLCASSRGPNEQFFGPGTRLTVL.